The table lists the clone carrying this TCR beta chain with a few counts. What it recognizes is unknown. The data were obtained in a study of T cell repertoires in cytomegalovirus infection. MiXCR, run by TCRdb on the reads, gives a single entry per CDR3 protein. The sample lists hundreds of thousands of distinct CDR3 sequences, about 33% occurring once. Trimming cost V 7 bases and J 6 bases; bases outside gene matches: 12. The CDR3 sequence is 16 residues long. The germline V gene encodes CDR1 SGHVS and CDR2 FNYEAQ. The source of this sequence is a human donor in good health (CMV status not recorded). Some clones in this sample may be carry-over from other donors' samples. This sequence joins TRBV7-6 and TRBJ1-6; TRBD1 matches at 7 bases. The sample consisted of cultured PBMCs, taken from culture after CMV antigen stimulation. The chain's CDR3 is CASIPLGQPFNSPLHF. CDR3 bases: TGTGCCAGCATACCTCTGGGACAGCCGTTTAATTCACCCCTCCACTTT.